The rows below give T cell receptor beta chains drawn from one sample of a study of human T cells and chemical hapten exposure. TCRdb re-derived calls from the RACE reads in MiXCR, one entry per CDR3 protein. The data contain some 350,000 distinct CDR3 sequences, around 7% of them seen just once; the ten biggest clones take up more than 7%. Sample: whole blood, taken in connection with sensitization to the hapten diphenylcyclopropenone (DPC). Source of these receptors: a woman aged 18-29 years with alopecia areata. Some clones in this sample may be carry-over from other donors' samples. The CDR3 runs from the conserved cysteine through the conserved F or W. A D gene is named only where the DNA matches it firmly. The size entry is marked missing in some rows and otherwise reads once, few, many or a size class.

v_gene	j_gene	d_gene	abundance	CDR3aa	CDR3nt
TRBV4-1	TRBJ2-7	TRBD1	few	CASSQATGGQYEQYF	TGCGCCAGCAGCCAAGCTACAGGGGGCCAGTACGAGCAGTACTTC
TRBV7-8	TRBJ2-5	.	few	CASSLASTSHETQYF	TGTGCCAGCAGCTTAGCGTCTACTAGTCACGAGACCCAGTACTTC
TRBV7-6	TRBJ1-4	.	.	CASSLEGRMNEKLFF	TGTGCCAGCAGCTTAGAGGGCAGGATGAATGAAAAACTGTTTTTT
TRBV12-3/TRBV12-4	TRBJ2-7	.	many	CASRLGTAGEQYF	TGTGCCAGCAGACTAGGGACAGCGGGGGAGCAGTACTTC
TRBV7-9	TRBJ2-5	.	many	CASSFPEETQYF	TGTGCCAGCAGCTTCCCCGAAGAGACCCAGTACTTC
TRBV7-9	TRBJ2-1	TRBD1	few	CASSPSGGPVDEQFF	TGTGCCAGCAGCCCGTCAGGGGGCCCCGTGGATGAGCAGTTCTTC
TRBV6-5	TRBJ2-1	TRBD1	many	CASSVSGQGARRGQFF	TGTGCCAGCAGTGTCTCGGGACAGGGGGCGAGAAGAGGGCAGTTCTTC
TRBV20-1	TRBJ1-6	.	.	CSARAGTGISPLHF	TGCAGTGCTAGGGCCGGGACCGGAATTTCACCCCTCCACTTT
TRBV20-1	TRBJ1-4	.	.	CSASYPTNEKLFF	TGCAGTGCCTCATACCCAACTAATGAGAAACTGTTTTTT
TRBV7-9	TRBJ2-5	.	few	CASRFGGVGETQYF	TGTGCCAGCAGGTTCGGGGGAGTAGGAGAGACCCAGTACTTC
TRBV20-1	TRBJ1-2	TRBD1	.	CSATLQGAHGYTF	TGCAGTGCTACCTTACAGGGGGCGCATGGCTACACCTTC
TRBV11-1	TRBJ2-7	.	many	CASSPQGGEQYF	TGTGCCAGCAGCCCGCAGGGTGGCGAGCAGTACTTC
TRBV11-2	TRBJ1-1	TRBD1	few	CASSFPDRGTEAFF	TGTGCCAGCAGCTTCCCAGACAGGGGCACTGAAGCTTTCTTT
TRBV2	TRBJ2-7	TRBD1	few	CAGARDSFEQYF	TGTGCCGGGGCTCGGGACAGCTTCGAGCAGTACTTC
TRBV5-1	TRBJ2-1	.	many	CASSLGQRSYNEQFF	TGCGCCAGCAGCTTGGGCCAGAGATCCTACAATGAGCAGTTCTTC
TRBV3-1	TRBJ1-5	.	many	CASSQFSQNQPQHF	TGTGCCAGCAGCCAGTTTAGTCAAAATCAGCCCCAGCATTTT
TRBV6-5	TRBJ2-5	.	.	CASSSSDVPETQYF	TGTGCCAGCAGTTCATCAGACGTCCCGGAGACCCAGTACTTC
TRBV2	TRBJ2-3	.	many	CASSGQRPSTDTQYF	TGTGCCAGCAGCGGACAAAGACCTAGCACAGATACGCAGTATTTT
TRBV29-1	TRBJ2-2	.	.	CSVAEVTGELFF	TGCAGCGTTGCGGAAGTCACCGGGGAGCTGTTTTTT
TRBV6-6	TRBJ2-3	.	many	CASSYQGSRTDTQYF	TGTGCCAGCAGTTACCAGGGGTCCCGCACAGATACGCAGTATTTT